These T cell receptor beta chains were read from a single sample in a study of CD8+CD57+ T cells in acquired aplastic anemia. TCRdb fed the reads into MiXCR, producing one record per CDR3 protein. The data contain approximately 95,000 distinct CDR3 sequences, around 70% of them singletons. The sequenced material came from sorted CD4+, CD8+, or CD8+CD57+ T cells (not recorded which) from PBMCs. These receptors came from a human donor with aplastic anemia. The CDR3 runs from the conserved cysteine through the conserved F or W. Each record gives: clone size, J gene, V gene, D gene, CDR3 DNA, CDR3 protein. A D gene is named only where the DNA matches it firmly. Size values are once, few and many counts, or a class for expanded clones, and some rows have none.

abundance: once; j_gene: TRBJ1-2; v_gene: TRBV19; d_gene: -; CDR3nt: TGTGCCAGTAGTCCCCTCTTAAATAATGGCTACACCTTC; CDR3aa: CASSPLLNNGYTF
abundance: many; j_gene: TRBJ2-3; v_gene: TRBV10-3; d_gene: -; CDR3nt: TGTGCCATCAGTGGAAGGACTTTGGATACGCAGTATTTT; CDR3aa: CAISGRTLDTQYF
abundance: -; j_gene: TRBJ1-2; v_gene: TRBV20-1; d_gene: -; CDR3nt: TGCAGTGCTAAGGCTTATGGCTACACCTTC; CDR3aa: CSAKAYGYTF
abundance: -; j_gene: TRBJ2-2; v_gene: TRBV20-1; d_gene: -; CDR3nt: TGCAGTGCTAGATCGGGGCGGTTGACCGGGGAGCTGTTTTTT; CDR3aa: CSARSGRLTGELFF
abundance: once; j_gene: TRBJ1-1; v_gene: TRBV2; d_gene: TRBD1; CDR3nt: TGTGCCAGCTCAGAGGACAGGACTGAAGCTTTCTTT; CDR3aa: CASSEDRTEAFF
abundance: -; j_gene: TRBJ2-7; v_gene: TRBV20-1; d_gene: -; CDR3nt: TGCAGTGCTAGCAGACGGACCAACGAGCAGTACTTC; CDR3aa: CSASRRTNEQYF
abundance: once; j_gene: TRBJ2-1; v_gene: TRBV7-1; d_gene: TRBD2; CDR3nt: TGTGCCAGCAGCTCGGATGGGATAGCGGGTGGCTCCTACAATGAGCAGTTCTTC; CDR3aa: CASSSDGIAGGSYNEQFF
abundance: many; j_gene: TRBJ1-5; v_gene: TRBV11-2; d_gene: -; CDR3nt: TGTGCCAGCAGCTCCCTGTCTGAGGGACCCCAGCATTTT; CDR3aa: CASSSLSEGPQHF
abundance: -; j_gene: TRBJ2-7; v_gene: TRBV20-1; d_gene: -; CDR3nt: TGCAGTGCCACCCCCTCCACGCAGCAGTACTTC; CDR3aa: CSATPSTQQYF
abundance: -; j_gene: TRBJ1-1; v_gene: TRBV25-1; d_gene: -; CDR3nt: TGTGCCAGCACAGGGGCGGGGGCGACTGAAGCTTTCTTT; CDR3aa: CASTGAGATEAFF
abundance: -; j_gene: TRBJ2-7; v_gene: TRBV20-1; d_gene: TRBD2; CDR3nt: TGCAGTGCTAGGAGGACTAGCGGGGGCTACGAGCAGTACTTC; CDR3aa: CSARRTSGGYEQYF
abundance: once; j_gene: TRBJ2-3; v_gene: TRBV29-1; d_gene: TRBD2; CDR3nt: TGCAGTGGTCCTCTAGCGGGAGCGGGAGATACGCAGTATTTT; CDR3aa: CSGPLAGAGDTQYF
abundance: -; j_gene: TRBJ2-3; v_gene: TRBV15; d_gene: -; CDR3nt: TGTGCCACCAGCAGAGATAGGGCAGCGGTCACAGATACGCAGTATTTT; CDR3aa: CATSRDRAAVTDTQYF